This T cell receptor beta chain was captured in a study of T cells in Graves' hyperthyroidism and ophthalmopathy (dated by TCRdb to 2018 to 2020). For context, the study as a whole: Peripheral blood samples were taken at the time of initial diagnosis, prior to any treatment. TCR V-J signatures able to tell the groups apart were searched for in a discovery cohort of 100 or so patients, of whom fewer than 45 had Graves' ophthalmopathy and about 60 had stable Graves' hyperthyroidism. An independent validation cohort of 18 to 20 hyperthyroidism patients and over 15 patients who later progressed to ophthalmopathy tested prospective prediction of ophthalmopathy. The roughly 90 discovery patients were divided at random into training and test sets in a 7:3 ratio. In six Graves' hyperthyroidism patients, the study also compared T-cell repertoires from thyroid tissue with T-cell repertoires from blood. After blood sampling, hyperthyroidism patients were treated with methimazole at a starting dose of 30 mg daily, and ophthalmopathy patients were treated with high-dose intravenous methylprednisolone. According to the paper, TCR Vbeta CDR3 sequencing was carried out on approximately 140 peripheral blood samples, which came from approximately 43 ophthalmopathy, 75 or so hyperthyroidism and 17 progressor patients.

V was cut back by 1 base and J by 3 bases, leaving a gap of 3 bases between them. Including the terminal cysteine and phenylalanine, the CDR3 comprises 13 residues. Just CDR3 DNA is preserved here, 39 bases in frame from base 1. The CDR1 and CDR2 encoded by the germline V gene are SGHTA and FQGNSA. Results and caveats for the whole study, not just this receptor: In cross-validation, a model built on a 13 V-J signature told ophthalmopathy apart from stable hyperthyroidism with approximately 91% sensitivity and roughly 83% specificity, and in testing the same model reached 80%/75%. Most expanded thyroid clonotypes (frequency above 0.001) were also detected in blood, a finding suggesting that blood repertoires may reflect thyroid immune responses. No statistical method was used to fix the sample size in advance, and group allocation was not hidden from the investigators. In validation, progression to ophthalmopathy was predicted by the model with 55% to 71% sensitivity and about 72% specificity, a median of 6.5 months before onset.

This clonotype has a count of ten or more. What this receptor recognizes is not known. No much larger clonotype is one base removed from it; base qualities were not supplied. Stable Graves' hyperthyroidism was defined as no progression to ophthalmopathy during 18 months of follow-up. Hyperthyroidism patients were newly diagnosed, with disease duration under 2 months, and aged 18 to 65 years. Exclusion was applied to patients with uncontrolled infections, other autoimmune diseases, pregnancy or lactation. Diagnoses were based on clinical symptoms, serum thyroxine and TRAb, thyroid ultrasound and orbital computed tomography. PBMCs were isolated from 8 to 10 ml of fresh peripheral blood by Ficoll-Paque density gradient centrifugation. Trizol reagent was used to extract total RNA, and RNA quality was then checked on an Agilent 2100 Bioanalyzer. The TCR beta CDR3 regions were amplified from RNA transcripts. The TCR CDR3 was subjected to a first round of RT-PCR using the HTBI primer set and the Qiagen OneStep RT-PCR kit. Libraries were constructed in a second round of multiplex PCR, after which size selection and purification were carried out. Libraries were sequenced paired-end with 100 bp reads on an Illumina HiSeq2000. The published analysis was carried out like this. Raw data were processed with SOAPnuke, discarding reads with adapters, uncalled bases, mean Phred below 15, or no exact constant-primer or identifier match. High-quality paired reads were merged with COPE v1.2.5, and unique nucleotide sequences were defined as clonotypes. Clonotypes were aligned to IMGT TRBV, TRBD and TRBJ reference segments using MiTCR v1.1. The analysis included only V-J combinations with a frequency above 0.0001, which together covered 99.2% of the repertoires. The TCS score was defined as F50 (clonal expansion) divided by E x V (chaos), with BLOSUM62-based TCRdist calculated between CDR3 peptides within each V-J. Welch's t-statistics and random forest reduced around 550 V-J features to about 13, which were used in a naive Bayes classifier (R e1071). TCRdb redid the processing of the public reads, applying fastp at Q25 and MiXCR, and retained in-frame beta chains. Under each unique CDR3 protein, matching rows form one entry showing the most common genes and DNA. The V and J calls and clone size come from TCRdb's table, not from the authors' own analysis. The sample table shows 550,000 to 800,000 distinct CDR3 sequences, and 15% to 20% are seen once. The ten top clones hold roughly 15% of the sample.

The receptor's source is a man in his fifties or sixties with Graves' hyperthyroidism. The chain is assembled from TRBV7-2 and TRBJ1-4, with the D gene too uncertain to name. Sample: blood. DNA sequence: TGTGCCAGCAGCTTAGGACCTAATGAAAAACTGTTTTTT. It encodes CASSLGPNEKLFF.